One and the same sample provided the 21 T cell receptor beta chains below, sequenced in a study of lymphopenia after photon versus proton radiotherapy. Repertoires were generated with immunoSEQ multiplex PCR, while TCRdb's copy carries only in-frame clones and drops some. The sample gives 35,000 to 45,000 clones, around four fifths of which show up once; around 25% is in the top ten. The sequences come from peripheral blood, collected from a patient treated with proton-based radiotherapy. Every receptor here comes from a woman in her seventies with pancreatic cancer.

The chain couples TRBV6-5 to TRBJ1-1, with D tentatively TRBD1 (6 bases). CDR1 is MNHEY, CDR2 SVGAGI, per germline. V was trimmed by 4 bases and J by 8 bases, leaving 17 bases between them. There are 14 residues in the CDR3. The CDR3 nucleotides read TGTGCCAGCAGTTCGACCGGGACACACTACGAAGCTTTCTTT. It codes for CASSSTGTHYEAFF.

The CDR3 loop reads CASSLSGDRGHQPQHF. CDR3 nucleotide sequence: TGTGCCAGCAGTTTATCCGGGGACAGGGGTCACCAGCCCCAGCATTTT. The rearrangement joins TRBV27 to TRBJ1-5, with TRBD1 matching 10 bases. Germline CDR1 is MNHEY and CDR2 is SMNVEV (reference sequence). Trimming cost V 0 bases and J 7 bases; bases outside gene matches: 6. The CDR3 contains 16 residues.

This sequence joins TRBV5-1 and TRBJ2-2, with D possibly TRBD2 on 6 matching bases. V lost 0 bases and J lost 0, with 9 bases in between. The CDR3 length is 16 residues. Germline lookup yields CDR1 SGHRS and CDR2 YFSETQ. CDR3 amino acids: CASSLVAVANTGELFF. The CDR3 DNA reads as TGCGCCAGCAGCTTGGTAGCGGTCGCGAACACCGGGGAGCTGTTTTTT.

The rearrangement uses TRBV2 and TRBJ1-5; D uncertain. CDR3 length: 12 amino acids. With 8 bases removed from V and 7 bases from J, the gap between germline ends came to 12 bases. From germline, CDR1 is SNHLY and CDR2 FYNNEI. The CDR3 reads CASALAAQPQHF. In nucleotides, the CDR3 is TGTGCCAGCGCACTGGCGGCGCAGCCCCAGCATTTT.

Remarks on this clone: Different DNA sequences within this sample yield the same CDR3. This chain connects TRBV28 to TRBJ1-5, with no clear D. Trimming stripped 1 base from V and 2 bases from J, with 3 bases between. The CDR3 has 13 residues. The germline V gene has CDR1 MDHEN and CDR2 SYDVKM. CDR3 region: CASSLLGNQPQHF. The DNA of the CDR3 is TGTGCCAGCAGTTTATTGGGCAATCAGCCCCAGCATTTT.

The CDR3 DNA reads TGTGCCAGTAGTCCCCTAGAGGGTAACTATGGCTACACCTTC. Translated: CASSPLEGNYGYTF. The chain uses TRBV19 and TRBJ1-2; the D is unclear. Trimming took off 5 bases at V and 1 base at J, with 11 bases between the two ends. Germline V gives CDR1 LNHDA, CDR2 SQIVND (reference sequence). The CDR3 covers 14 residues. The full variable domain, in which reference TRBV19 and TRBJ1-2 provide the parts outside the CDR3, is DGGITQSPKYLFRKEGQNVTLSCEQNLNHDAMYWYRQDPGQGLRLIYYSQIVNDFQKGDIAEGYSVSREKKESFPLTVTSAQKNPTAFYLCASSPLEGNYGYTFGSGTRLTVV.

The gene calls are TRBV29-1 and TRBJ2-4, with a weak D call TRBD2 (6 bases). V lost 5 bases to trimming and J lost 8 bases, with 16 bases between them. CDR1 is SQVTM and CDR2 is ANQGSEA in the germline V gene. This CDR3 is 13 amino acids long. For the CDR3, the DNA is TGCAGCGTTTTAACTAGCAATATCGACATTCAGTACTTC. Its protein is CSVLTSNIDIQYF. The full variable domain, with the rest looked up from reference TRBV29-1 and TRBJ2-4, is SAVISQKPSRDICQRGTSLTIQCQVDSQVTMMFWYRQQPGQSLTLIATANQGSEATYESGFVIDKFPISRPNLTFSTLTVSNMSPEDSSIYLCSVLTSNIDIQYFGAGTRLSVL.

V is TRBV28 and J is TRBJ1-4; D not resolved. V gave up 3 bases and J gave up 0 bases, with 11 bases separating them. Germline V lookup: CDR1 MDHEN, CDR2 SYDVKM. This CDR3 has 16 amino acids. CDR3 residues: CASSFENSATNEKLFF. CDR3 coding DNA: TGTGCCAGCAGTTTCGAAAACAGTGCAACTAATGAAAAACTGTTTTTT.

V usage is TRBV29-1 and J usage is TRBJ2-7; D call uncertain. Trimming shortened V by 4 bases and J by 2 bases, and 12 bases separated the two germline ends. The germline V gene has CDR1 SQVTM and CDR2 ANQGSEA. This CDR3 comprises 13 residues. The CDR3 nucleotides read TGCAGCGTTGTGATCGGGTCCGCCTACGAGCAGTACTTC. Protein: CSVVIGSAYEQYF.

This chain links TRBV7-9 with TRBJ2-1, with D uncertain. Germline assignment: CDR1 SEHNR and CDR2 FQNEAQ (reference sequence). V lost 1 base to trimming and J lost 6 bases, with 7 bases between them. This CDR3 contains 13 residues. For the CDR3, the DNA is TGTGCCAGCAGCTTAGGTCTCTTCAATGAGCAGTTCTTC. Translating gives CASSLGLFNEQFF.

The chain couples TRBV2 to TRBJ1-4; weak D call: TRBD1 (5 bases). Trimming took 6 bases from V and 8 from J, leaving 16 bases between them. CDR3 length: 14 amino acids. CDR1 and CDR2 (germline): SNHLY, FYNNEI. The CDR3 DNA follows: TGTGCCAGCAGCGACGAACAGGAGGGAGAAAAACTGTTTTTT. Protein sequence: CASSDEQEGEKLFF.

This sequence joins TRBV14 and TRBJ2-3, with 11 bases matching TRBD2. CDR3 length: 17 amino acids. The germline V gene encodes CDR1 SGHDN and CDR2 FVKESK. The J segment lost 3 bases and the V segment lost 6 bases, leaving 11 bases of the junction unmatched. CDR3 sequence: CASRTSGIIDRTDTQYF. Written as DNA, the CDR3 is TGTGCCAGCAGGACTAGCGGGATAATAGATAGGACAGATACGCAGTATTTT.

The chain is built from TRBV30 and TRBJ1-2; 7 bases match TRBD1. From germline, CDR1 is GTSNPN and CDR2 SVGIG (reference sequence). The V and J ends lost 5 bases and 4 bases, in that order; junction bases with no gene match: 4. The CDR3 has 12 residues. This chain's CDR3 is CAWGQVIYGYTF. As DNA, the CDR3 is TGTGCCTGGGGACAGGTTATCTATGGCTACACCTTC.

This clone turned up a few times. The gene calls are TRBV27 and TRBJ1-5; perhaps TRBD1 as D (5 bases). Germline-derived CDR1 and CDR2 are MNHEY and SMNVEV (reference sequence). Trimming removed 2 bases at V and 6 bases at J, with 11 bases between. CDR3 length: 14 amino acids. The CDR3 DNA sequence: TGTGCCAGCAGTTTACAAGGGACCGCTCAGCCCCAGCATTTT. Amino acids: CASSLQGTAQPQHF.

CDR3 DNA sequence: TGTGCCAGCAGCTTTCCCGGGGCCTACGAGCAGTACTTC. Protein product: CASSFPGAYEQYF. V is TRBV11-2 and J is TRBJ2-7; tentatively, D is TRBD2 (5 bases). Germline V gene lookup returns CDR1 SGHAT and CDR2 FQNNGV. The CDR3 is 13 amino acids. Trimming left V 3 bases short and J 2 bases short, with 8 bases between.

Comments on this clone: The sample carries other DNA sequences with the same CDR3. The rearrangement joins TRBV7-2 to TRBJ2-7, with 13 bases that match TRBD2. Germline values: CDR1 SGHTA, CDR2 FQGNSA. The CDR3 runs 14 residues. V trimming: 5 bases; J trimming: 3 bases; junction bases outside the gene matches: 1. The CDR3: CASSRTSGSYEQYF. CDR3 nucleotide sequence: TGTGCCAGCAGCCGGACTAGCGGGAGCTACGAGCAGTACTTC.

J is TRBJ2-7 and V is TRBV30, with D tentatively TRBD2 (5 bases). V lost 5 bases to trimming and J lost 7 bases, with 24 bases between them. CDR1 is GTSNPN and CDR2 is SVGIG in the germline V gene (reference sequence). This CDR3 contains 15 residues. Here the CDR3 DNA reads TGTGCCTGGGCGTCAGCAATAGGACTCGCGCGGGAGCAGTACTTC. Its protein product is CAWASAIGLAREQYF. The whole variable domain, filled in from reference TRBV30 and TRBJ2-7, reads SQTIHQWPATLVQPVGSPLSLECTVEGTSNPNLYWYRQAAGRGLQLLFYSVGIGQISSEVPQNLSASRPQDRQFILSSKKLLLSDSGFYLCAWASAIGLAREQYFGPGTRLTVT.

The chain couples TRBV6-4 to TRBJ2-2; the D gene is possibly TRBD1 (6 bases). The V gene's germline CDR1 is MRHNA and CDR2 SNTAGT. Trimming pared 3 bases from V and 1 base from J, leaving 9 bases between. This CDR3 spans 15 amino acids. DNA for the CDR3: TGTGCCAGCAGTGAGGGGGCCAGGAACACCGGGGAGCTGTTTTTT. It is translated as CASSEGARNTGELFF.

The CDR3 DNA is TGTGCCAGCAGCTTAGATCAGGGGGTGATAGGGTTCTTC. This gives the protein CASSLDQGVIGFF. This rearrangement joins TRBV11-2 to TRBJ2-1; 7 nucleotides line up with TRBD1. V dropped 0 bases and J dropped 15; count of bases not matched to a gene: 8. CDR3 size: 13 residues. Germline V gene lookup returns CDR1 SGHAT and CDR2 FQNNGV.

V gene TRBV5-1 combines with J gene TRBJ2-1; TRBD1 matches at 7 bases. Per the germline V gene, CDR1 is SGHRS and CDR2 is YFSETQ. The CDR3 is made up of 19 amino acids. The J segment lost 0 bases and the V segment lost 0 bases, leaving 12 bases of the junction unmatched. The CDR3 bases are TGCGCCAGCAGCTTGGTAGTAATACAGGGGCGTAGCTCCTACAATGAGCAGTTCTTC. This translates into CASSLVVIQGRSSYNEQFF.

CDR3 DNA: TGTGCCAGCAGTCCAGGGGGCGCTGATCAGCCCCAGCATTTT. Amino acid sequence: CASSPGGADQPQHF. V usage is TRBV28 and J usage is TRBJ1-5; 8 bases fit TRBD1. The CDR3 totals 14 residues. V gave up 5 bases and J gave up 5 bases; unmatched junction bases: 5. The germline V gene encodes CDR1 MDHEN and CDR2 SYDVKM.